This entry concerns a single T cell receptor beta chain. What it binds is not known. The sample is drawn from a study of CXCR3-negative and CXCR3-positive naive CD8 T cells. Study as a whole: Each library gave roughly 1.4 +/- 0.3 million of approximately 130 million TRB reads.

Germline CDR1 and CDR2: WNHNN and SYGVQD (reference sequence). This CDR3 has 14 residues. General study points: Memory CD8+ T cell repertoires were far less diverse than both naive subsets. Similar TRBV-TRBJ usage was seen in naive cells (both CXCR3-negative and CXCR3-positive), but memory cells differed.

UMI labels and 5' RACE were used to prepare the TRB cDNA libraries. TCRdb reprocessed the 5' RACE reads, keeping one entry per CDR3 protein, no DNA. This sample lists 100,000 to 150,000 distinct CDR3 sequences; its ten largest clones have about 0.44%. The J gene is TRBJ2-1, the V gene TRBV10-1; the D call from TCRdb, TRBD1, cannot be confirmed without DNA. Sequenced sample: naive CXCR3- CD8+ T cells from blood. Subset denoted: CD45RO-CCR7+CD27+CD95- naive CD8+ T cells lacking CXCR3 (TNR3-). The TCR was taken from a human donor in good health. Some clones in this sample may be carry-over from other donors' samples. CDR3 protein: CASRSGTGVGEQFF.